This T cell receptor (beta chain) stems from a study of CD8 T cells in ankylosing spondylitis. The sample holds many counts of this clonotype. Its antigen is still unknown. Germline CDR1 GTSNPN, CDR2 SVGIG (reference sequence). This CDR3 contains 16 residues. V was clipped by 3 bases and J by 4 bases, with 21 bases between them. Regarding the study as a whole: Some of these motif variants have turned up before, in reports on reactive arthritis synovial fluid and blood. Made up of about eight highly homologous variants, a TCR beta motif appeared characteristic of ankylosing spondylitis blood. Reported data indicate significant enrichment of disease-linked clones within matched ankylosing spondylitis synovial fluid.

TCR beta libraries were made by quantitative 5'-RACE with molecular barcodes. TCRdb ran MiXCR on the 5' RACE reads and lists one entry per CDR3 protein. Of about 220,000 distinct CDR3 sequences in the sample, around 7.9% were seen once. The chain joins TRBV30 to TRBJ1-2; D is perhaps TRBD1 (6 bases). Sequencing was carried out using blood, either unsorted or a sorted T cell fraction (not recorded which). The TCR sequence derives from a male donor with ankylosing spondylitis. The CDR3 nucleotides read TGTGCCTGGAGCGACGGACAGCCCCTAGGGAGCTATGGCTACACCTTC. It is translated as CAWSDGQPLGSYGYTF. Based on the CDR3 plus reference TRBV30 and TRBJ1-2, the full variable domain is SQTIHQWPATLVQPVGSPLSLECTVEGTSNPNLYWYRQAAGRGLQLLFYSVGIGQISSEVPQNLSASRPQDRQFILSSKKLLLSDSGFYLCAWSDGQPLGSYGYTFGSGTRLTVV.